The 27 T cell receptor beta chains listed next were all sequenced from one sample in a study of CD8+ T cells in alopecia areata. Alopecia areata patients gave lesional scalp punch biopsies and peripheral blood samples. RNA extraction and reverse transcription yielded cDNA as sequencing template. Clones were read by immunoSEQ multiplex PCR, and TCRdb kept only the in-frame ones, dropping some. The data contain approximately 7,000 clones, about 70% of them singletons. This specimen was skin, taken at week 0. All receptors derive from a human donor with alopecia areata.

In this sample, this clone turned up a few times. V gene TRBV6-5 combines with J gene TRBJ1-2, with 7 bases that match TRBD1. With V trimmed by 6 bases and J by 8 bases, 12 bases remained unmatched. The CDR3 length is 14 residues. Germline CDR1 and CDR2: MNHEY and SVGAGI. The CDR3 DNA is TGTGCCAGCAGCCCTCACGACAGGGTGAAGGGCTACACCTTC. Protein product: CASSPHDRVKGYTF.

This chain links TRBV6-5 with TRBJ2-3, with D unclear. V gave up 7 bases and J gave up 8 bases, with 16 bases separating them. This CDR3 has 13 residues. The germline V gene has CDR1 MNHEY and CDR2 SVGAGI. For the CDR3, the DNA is TGTGCCAGCACCCCTCGGCGGTTCGGTACGCAGTATTTT. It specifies CASTPRRFGTQYF.

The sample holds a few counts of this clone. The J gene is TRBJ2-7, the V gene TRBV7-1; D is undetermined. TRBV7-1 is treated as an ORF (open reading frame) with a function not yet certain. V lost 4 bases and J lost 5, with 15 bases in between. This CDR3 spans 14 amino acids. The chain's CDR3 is CASSLGGRPHEQYF. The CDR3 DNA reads TGTGCCAGCAGCTTAGGTGGCAGACCCCACGAGCAGTACTTC.

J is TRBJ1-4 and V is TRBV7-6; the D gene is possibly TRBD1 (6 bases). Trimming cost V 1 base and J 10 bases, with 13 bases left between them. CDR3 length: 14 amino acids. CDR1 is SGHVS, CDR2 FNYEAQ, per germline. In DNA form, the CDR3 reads TGTGCCAGCAGCTTAGAGGTCGGACAGAGAAAACTGTTTTTT. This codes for CASSLEVGQRKLFF.

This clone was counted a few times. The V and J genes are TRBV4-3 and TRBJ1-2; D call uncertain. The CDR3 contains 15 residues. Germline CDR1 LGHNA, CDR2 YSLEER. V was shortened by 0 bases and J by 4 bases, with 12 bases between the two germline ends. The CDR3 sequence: CASSQDRASGYGYTF. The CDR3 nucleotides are TGCGCCAGCAGCCAAGATAGGGCCAGCGGCTATGGCTACACCTTC.

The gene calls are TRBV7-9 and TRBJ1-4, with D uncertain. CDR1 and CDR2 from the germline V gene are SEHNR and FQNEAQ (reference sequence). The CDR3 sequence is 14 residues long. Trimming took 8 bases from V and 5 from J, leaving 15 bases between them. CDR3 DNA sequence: TGTGCCAGCCGGGATAGGTCCGGGAATGAAAAACTGTTTTTT. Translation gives CASRDRSGNEKLFF.

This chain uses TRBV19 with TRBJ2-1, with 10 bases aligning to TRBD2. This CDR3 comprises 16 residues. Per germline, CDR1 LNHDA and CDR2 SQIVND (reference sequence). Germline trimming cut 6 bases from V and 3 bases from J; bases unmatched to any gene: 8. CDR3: CASSRSLAGIYNEQFF. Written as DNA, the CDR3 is TGTGCCAGTAGCCGCTCACTAGCGGGGATCTACAATGAGCAGTTCTTC. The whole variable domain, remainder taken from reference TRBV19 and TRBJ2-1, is DGGITQSPKYLFRKEGQNVTLSCEQNLNHDAMYWYRQDPGQGLRLIYYSQIVNDFQKGDIAEGYSVSREKKESFPLTVTSAQKNPTAFYLCASSRSLAGIYNEQFFGPGTRLTVL.

The CDR3 here is CASTQTGVDGYTF. CDR3 DNA sequence: TGTGCCAGCACCCAAACGGGGGTTGATGGCTACACCTTC. The genes are TRBV6-6 and TRBJ1-2; possible D gene TRBD1, 5 bases. The V gene lost 7 bases and the J gene lost 6 bases, with 15 bases spanning the gap. CDR1 and CDR2 from the germline V gene are MNHNY and SVGAGI (reference sequence). CDR3 length equals 13 residues.

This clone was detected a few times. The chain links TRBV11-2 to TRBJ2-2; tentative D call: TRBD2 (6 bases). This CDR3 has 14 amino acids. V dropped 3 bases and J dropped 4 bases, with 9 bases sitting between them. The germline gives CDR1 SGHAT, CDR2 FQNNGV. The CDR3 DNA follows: TGTGCCAGCAGCTTTTGGCGGGGCACCGGGGAGCTGTTTTTT. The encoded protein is CASSFWRGTGELFF.

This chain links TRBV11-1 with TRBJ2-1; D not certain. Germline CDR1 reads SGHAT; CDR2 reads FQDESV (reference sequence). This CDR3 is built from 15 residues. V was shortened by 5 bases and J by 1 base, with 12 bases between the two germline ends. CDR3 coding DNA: TGTGCCAGCAGCCACGGTGAGGTGTCCTACAATGAGCAGTTCTTC. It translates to CASSHGEVSYNEQFF.

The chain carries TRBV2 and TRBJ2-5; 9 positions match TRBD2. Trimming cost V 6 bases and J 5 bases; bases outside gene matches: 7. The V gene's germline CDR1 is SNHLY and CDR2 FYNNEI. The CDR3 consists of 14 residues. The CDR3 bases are TGTGCCAGCAGAATAGCGGGGGCTGGGGAGACCCAGTACTTC. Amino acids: CASRIAGAGETQYF.

CDR3 coding DNA: TGTGCCAGCAGCTTAACAGGGGGACCTTCACCCCTCCACTTT. Its translation: CASSLTGGPSPLHF. The chain carries TRBV7-2 and TRBJ1-6; TRBD1 matches 8 bases. V was clipped by 2 bases and J by 9 bases; unmatched bases: 3. Germline V gene sequence: CDR1 SGHTA, CDR2 FQGNSA. The CDR3 is made up of 14 amino acids.

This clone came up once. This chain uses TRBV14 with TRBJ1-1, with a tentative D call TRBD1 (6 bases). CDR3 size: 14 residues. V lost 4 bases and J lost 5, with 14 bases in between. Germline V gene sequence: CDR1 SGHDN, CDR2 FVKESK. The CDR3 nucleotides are TGTGCCAGCAGCCTTCTCTCAGGGGTAACTGAAGCTTTCTTT. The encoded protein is CASSLLSGVTEAFF.

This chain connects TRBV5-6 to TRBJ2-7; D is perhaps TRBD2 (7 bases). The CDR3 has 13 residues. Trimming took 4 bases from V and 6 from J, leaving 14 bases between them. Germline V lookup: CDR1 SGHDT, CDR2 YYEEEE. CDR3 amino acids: CASSPQGRAEQYF. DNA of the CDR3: TGTGCCAGCAGCCCCCAGGGGAGGGCCGAGCAGTACTTC.

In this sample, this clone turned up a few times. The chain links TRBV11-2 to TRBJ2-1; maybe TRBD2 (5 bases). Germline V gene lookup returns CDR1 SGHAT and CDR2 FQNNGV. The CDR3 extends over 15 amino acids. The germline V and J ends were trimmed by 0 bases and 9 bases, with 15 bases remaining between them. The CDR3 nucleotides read TGTGCCAGCAGCTTAGATATAGTTGGAGGTGCTGAGCAGTTCTTC. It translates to CASSLDIVGGAEQFF.

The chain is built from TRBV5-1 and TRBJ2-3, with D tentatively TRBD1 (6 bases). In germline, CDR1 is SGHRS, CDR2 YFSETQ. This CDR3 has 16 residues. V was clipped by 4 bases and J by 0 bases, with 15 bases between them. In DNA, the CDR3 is TGCGCCAGCAGCGCGGACAGTCGAACTAGCACAGATACGCAGTATTTT. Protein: CASSADSRTSTDTQYF.

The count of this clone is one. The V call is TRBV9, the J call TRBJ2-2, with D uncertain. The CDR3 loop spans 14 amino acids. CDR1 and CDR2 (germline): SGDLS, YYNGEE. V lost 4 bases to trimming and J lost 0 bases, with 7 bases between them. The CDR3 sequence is CASSPTPNTGELFF. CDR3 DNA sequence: TGTGCCAGCAGCCCTACACCGAACACCGGGGAGCTGTTTTTT.

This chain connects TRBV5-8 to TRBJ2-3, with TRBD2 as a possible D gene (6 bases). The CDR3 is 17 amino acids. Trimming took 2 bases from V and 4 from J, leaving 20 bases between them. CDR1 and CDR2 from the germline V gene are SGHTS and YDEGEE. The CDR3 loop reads CASSFMTGGRLADTQYF. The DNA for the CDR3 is TGTGCCAGCAGCTTCATGACCGGGGGACGGCTTGCAGATACGCAGTATTTT.

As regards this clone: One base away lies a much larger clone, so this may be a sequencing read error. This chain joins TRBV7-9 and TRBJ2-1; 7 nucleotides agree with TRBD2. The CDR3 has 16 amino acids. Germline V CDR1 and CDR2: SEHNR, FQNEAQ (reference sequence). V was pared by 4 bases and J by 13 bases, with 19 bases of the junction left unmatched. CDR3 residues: CASSSKRDPGPGTQFF. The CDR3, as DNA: TGTGCCAGCAGCTCAAAGCGGGACCCCGGGCCTGGGACCCAGTTCTTC.

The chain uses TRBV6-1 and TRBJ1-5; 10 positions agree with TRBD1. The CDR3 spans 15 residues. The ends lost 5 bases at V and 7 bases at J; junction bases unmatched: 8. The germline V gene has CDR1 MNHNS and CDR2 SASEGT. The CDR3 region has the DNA TGTGCCAGCAGTTGGACAGGGGGGCAAGACCAGCCCCAGCATTTT. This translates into CASSWTGGQDQPQHF.

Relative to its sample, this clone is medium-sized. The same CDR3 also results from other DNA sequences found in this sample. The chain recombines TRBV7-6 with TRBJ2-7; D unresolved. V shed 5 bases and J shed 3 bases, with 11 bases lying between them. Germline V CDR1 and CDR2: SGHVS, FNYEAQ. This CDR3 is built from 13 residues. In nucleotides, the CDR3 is TGTGCCAGCAGCCCTGGGCCAAACTACGAGCAGTACTTC. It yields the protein CASSPGPNYEQYF.

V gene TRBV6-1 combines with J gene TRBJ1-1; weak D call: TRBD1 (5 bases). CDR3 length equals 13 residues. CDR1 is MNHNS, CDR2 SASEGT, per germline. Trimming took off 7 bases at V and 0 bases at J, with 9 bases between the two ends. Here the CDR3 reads CASNFRVNTEAFF. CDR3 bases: TGTGCCAGCAATTTCAGGGTGAACACTGAAGCTTTCTTT.

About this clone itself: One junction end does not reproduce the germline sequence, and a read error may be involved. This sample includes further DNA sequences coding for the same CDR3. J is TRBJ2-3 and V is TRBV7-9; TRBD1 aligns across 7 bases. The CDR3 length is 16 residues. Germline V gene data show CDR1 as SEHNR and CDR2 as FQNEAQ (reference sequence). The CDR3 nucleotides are TGCGCCAGCAGCCCAACCGGGACAGTAAGCACAGATACGCAGTATTTT. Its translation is CASSPTGTVSTDTQYF.

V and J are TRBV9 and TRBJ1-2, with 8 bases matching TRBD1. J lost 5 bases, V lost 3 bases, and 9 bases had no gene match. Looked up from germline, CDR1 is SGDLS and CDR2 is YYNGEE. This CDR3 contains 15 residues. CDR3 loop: CASSAGHQGAYGYTF. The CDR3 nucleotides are TGTGCCAGCAGCGCAGGGCATCAGGGGGCTTATGGCTACACCTTC.

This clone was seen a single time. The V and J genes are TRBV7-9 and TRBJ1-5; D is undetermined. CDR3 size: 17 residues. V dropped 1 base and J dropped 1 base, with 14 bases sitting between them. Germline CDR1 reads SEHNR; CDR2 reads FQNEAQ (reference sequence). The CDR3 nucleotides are TGTGCCAGCAGCTTAGTTTTGCCGTTTCAGAGCAATCAGCCCCAGCATTTT. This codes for CASSLVLPFQSNQPQHF. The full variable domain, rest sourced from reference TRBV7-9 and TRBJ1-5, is DTGVSQNPRHKITKRGQNVTFRCDPISEHNRLYWYRQTLGQGPEFLTYFQNEAQLEKSRLLSDRFSAERPKGSFSTLEIQRTEQGDSAMYLCASSLVLPFQSNQPQHFGDGTRLSIL.

CDR3 sequence (DNA): TGTGCCAGCAACGAAACCCCAACCCCGCCAGAGACCCAGTACTTC. Its protein product is CASNETPTPPETQYF. V and J are TRBV6-1 and TRBJ2-5; D is ambiguous. The CDR3 is made up of 15 amino acids. Trimming cost V 7 bases and J 4 bases, with 19 bases left between them. From germline, CDR1 is MNHNS and CDR2 SASEGT.

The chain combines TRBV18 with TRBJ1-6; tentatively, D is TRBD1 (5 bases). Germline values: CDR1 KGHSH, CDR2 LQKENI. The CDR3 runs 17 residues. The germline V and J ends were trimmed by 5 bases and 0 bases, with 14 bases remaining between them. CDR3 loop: CASSFFDSSSYNSPLHF. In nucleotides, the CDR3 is TGTGCCAGCTCATTTTTCGACAGCAGCTCCTATAATTCACCCCTCCACTTT.